This T cell receptor (beta chain) comes out of a study of OX40 agonist ivuxolimab in advanced cancers. As for the study in general: Anti-PD-1, anti-PD-L1 or anti-CTLA-4 therapy given earlier was allowed, and 40% had some.

CDR3 length equals 15 residues. CDR1 is MGHDK and CDR2 is SYGVNS in the germline V gene. The V gene end was trimmed by 6 bases and the J gene end by 0 bases; junction bases not matched to a gene: 3. Profiled with immunoSEQ multiplex PCR; TCRdb holds only in-frame clones, not every one. Of under 7,500 clones listed, about 90% are singletons. V gene TRBV25-1 combines with J gene TRBJ2-2; 8 nucleotides align to TRBD1. The receptor's source is an adult with an advanced solid tumor such as melanoma, head and neck, liver or kidney cancer. This material consisted of CD4+ or CD8+ T cells sorted from blood, taken in a trial of the OX40 agonist ivuxolimab. CDR3: CASRGTGPNTGELFF. In nucleotides, the CDR3 is TGTGCCAGCAGGGGGACAGGACCGAACACCGGGGAGCTGTTTTTT.